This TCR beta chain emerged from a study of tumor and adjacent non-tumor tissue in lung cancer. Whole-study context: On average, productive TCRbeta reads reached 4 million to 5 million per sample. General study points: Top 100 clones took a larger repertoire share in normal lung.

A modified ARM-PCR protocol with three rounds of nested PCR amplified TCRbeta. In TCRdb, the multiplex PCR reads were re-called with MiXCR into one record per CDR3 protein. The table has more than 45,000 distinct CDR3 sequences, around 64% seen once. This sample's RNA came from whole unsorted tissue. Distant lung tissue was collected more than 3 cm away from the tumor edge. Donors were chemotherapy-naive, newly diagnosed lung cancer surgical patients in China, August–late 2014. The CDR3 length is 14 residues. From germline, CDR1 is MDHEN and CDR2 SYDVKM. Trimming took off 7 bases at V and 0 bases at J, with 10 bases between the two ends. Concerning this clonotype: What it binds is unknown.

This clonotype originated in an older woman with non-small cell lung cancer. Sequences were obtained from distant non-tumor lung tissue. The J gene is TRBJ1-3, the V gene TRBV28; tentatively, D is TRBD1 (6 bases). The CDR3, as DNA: TGTGCCAGCAACCGACAGGTCTCTGGAAACACCATATATTTT. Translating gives CASNRQVSGNTIYF.